This T cell receptor beta chain was sequenced during a study of T cell responses to AZD1222 COVID-19 vaccine (dated by TCRdb to about 2021). For context, the study as a whole: AZD1222 recipients whose second dose came at about 4 weeks and those whose second dose came at about 12 weeks were combined into one group, since spike-specific TCR depth and breadth did not differ between the two schedules. Enrollment into the trials was organized by age into subgroups of 18-55, 56-69 and 70-plus years, and those subgroups contained about 160, 30 and 59 TCR-sequenced participants, respectively. TCR sequencing was performed for 230 to 250 trial participants, of whom about 210 were given two doses of AZD1222 and roughly 25 were given two doses of MenACWY control vaccine. The paper's findings and limits, for the study overall: Conclusions about previously exposed vaccinees were limited because only a handful of AZD1222 recipients were SARS-CoV-2 seropositive at baseline. CD4 TCRs associated with the vaccine covered the entire spike protein, and the dominant responses were in regions 160-218 and 743-854. Most participants were white British and females outnumbered males, and the authors suggested that clonal diversity may have been underestimated. Because no day 14 peak-response samples were available, the repertoires could be characterized only after the peak T cell response. Nearly half of unique spike-specific TCRs reportedly recognized epitopes outside regions mutated in the B.1.351 and B.1.1.7 variants. A significant rise in spike-specific TCR breadth and depth was observed after two AZD1222 doses relative to day 0 and relative to MenACWY recipients. In the small 56-69-year group, the increase in depth fell short of significance, most likely because of low power.

CDR3 length: 14 amino acids, cysteine to phenylalanine. This entry keeps only the CDR3 DNA: 42 bases, framed from base 1. V ends up 8 bases short and J 7 bases short, with an unmatched junction base count of 11. CDR1 ENHRY and CDR2 SYGVKD are derived from the germline V gene. The CDR3 regions of human TCRbeta chains were analyzed by immunosequencing. The study's own analysis went as follows. TCRs in the repertoires were compared against a reference library of SARS-CoV-2-specific TCRs that had been generated with the MIRA antigen-specificity platform. Breadth was defined as the fraction of unique TCRs that were SARS-CoV-2-associated, and depth was defined as the fraction of total T cells that were SARS-CoV-2-associated. Each spike-specific TCR was assigned to its reactive spike region and to a CD4 or CD8 class using the MIRA data. Log10-transformed breadth and depth values were compared by one-way ANOVA with Sidak's multiple comparisons tests. TCRdb's version of the immuneACCESS table is confined to in-frame rearrangements and falls short of the full clone set. An unresolved V gene accounts for under half of the shortfall where checked; the remainder is of unknown origin. The V and J calls and clone size were taken over from that table, and D and trimming were inferred from the DNA. Across this sample there are about 100,000 clones, with under 95% seen only once. The ten largest clones take up about 20% of the sample.

Of note for this clone: Its antigen is currently not known. Base qualities are missing; no much larger clone stands one base away.

The intended sense of this specimen's time point label: baseline before first vaccination. Vaccinee samples came from UK trials COV001 and COV002, including a single-blind randomized controlled phase 2/3 trial of AZD1222 (ChAdOx1 nCoV-19) in healthy adults. For TCRbeta chain sequencing, PBMC samples from trial participants were taken at day 0 and at day 28 after the second dose. The material was peripheral blood, obtained on day 0 of AZD1222 vaccination. The chain uses TRBV10-3 and TRBJ1-5, with 7 bases matching TRBD1. The TCR sequence derives from an adult in good health. The encoded CDR3 is CAIGPTGVEQPQHF. The nucleotide sequence is given as TGTGCCATCGGCCCCACAGGGGTAGAACAGCCCCAGCATTTT.